Following are 9 T cell receptor beta chains from one sample sequenced in a study of cytomegalovirus exposure and HLA in healthy donors. The PCR was carried out with 60 Vbeta primers and 13 Jbeta primers. Assay: immunoSEQ multiplex PCR; the TCRdb copy retains only in-frame clones and omits some. This listing includes 55,000 or so clones. The specimen was PBMCs. These receptor sequences come from a woman aged 45 to 65 in good health and CMV-seropositive.

The V call is TRBV2, the J call TRBJ2-3; D may be TRBD1 (5 bases). V was shortened by 10 bases and J by 0 bases, with 8 bases between the two germline ends. This CDR3 is built from 12 residues. Germline V gives CDR1 SNHLY, CDR2 FYNNEI. CDR3 sequence reads: CATTASTDTQYF. The CDR3 nucleotides read TGTGCCACGACAGCTAGCACAGATACGCAGTATTTT.

V usage is TRBV4-3 and J usage is TRBJ2-2, with D perhaps matching TRBD1 (5 bases). CDR1 and CDR2 (germline): LGHNA, YSLEER. The CDR3 length is 12 residues. V was pared by 5 bases and J by 8 bases, with 9 bases between. The CDR3 nucleotides read TGCGCCAGCAGCTGGGGCTTTGGGGAGCTGTTTTTT. It specifies CASSWGFGELFF.

The J gene is TRBJ2-3, the V gene TRBV5-6, with 13 nucleotides matching TRBD2. Unmatched junction bases numbered 5, after V lost 0 bases and J lost 10 bases. The CDR3 loop spans 15 amino acids. Germline V CDR1 and CDR2: SGHDT, YYEEEE. CDR3: CASSLEGTSGMPQYF. CDR3 coding DNA: TGTGCCAGCAGCTTGGAAGGGACTAGCGGGATGCCGCAGTATTTT.

V usage is TRBV6-5 and J usage is TRBJ2-3; D uncertain. CDR1 and CDR2 (germline): MNHEY, SVGAGI. The CDR3 is made up of 14 amino acids. V was cut by 5 bases and J by 2 bases, with 11 bases left in between. CDR3 region: CASSGNSATDTQYF. CDR3 sequence (DNA): TGTGCCAGCAGTGGAAACAGTGCCACAGATACGCAGTATTTT.

V and J are TRBV11-2 and TRBJ1-1; 10 positions agree with TRBD1. From germline, CDR1 is SGHAT and CDR2 FQNNGV. This CDR3 region has 15 residues. The V segment lost 5 bases and the J segment 5 bases; nucleotides outside the gene matches: 8. CDR3 protein: CASSLGQGVKTEAFF. The DNA of the CDR3 is TGTGCCAGCAGCCTAGGACAGGGGGTAAAAACTGAAGCTTTCTTT.

This rearrangement joins TRBV7-8 to TRBJ1-2, with no clear D. V lost 1 base and J 8 bases, leaving 11 bases between the germline ends. The CDR3 contains 13 residues. CDR1 and CDR2 from the germline V gene are SGHVS and FQNEAQ. For the CDR3, the DNA is TGTGCCAGCAGCTTAGGCGGAAGTCCCGGCTACACCTTC. This gives the protein CASSLGGSPGYTF.

The CDR3 here is CASSLSLSGRNEQYF. CDR3 coding DNA: TGTGCCAGCAGCCTCAGCCTGTCGGGTCGGAACGAGCAGTACTTC. The V call is TRBV7-9, the J call TRBJ2-5, with D unresolved. The closer fit of TRBJ2-7 to the DNA end suggests the J call may be wrong. The germline V gene has CDR1 SEHNR and CDR2 FQNEAQ (reference sequence). This CDR3 spans 15 amino acids.

The rearrangement joins TRBV7-6 to TRBJ2-5, with D possibly being TRBD1 (6 bases). V was pared by 3 bases and J by 1 base, with 9 bases between. The CDR3 length is 14 residues. CDR1 and CDR2 from the germline V gene are SGHVS and FNYEAQ. CDR3 in amino acids: CASSLDSTQETQYF. The CDR3 coding sequence is TGTGCCAGCAGCTTGGACAGTACCCAAGAGACCCAGTACTTC.

This sequence joins TRBV5-1 and TRBJ2-1, with D possibly TRBD1 on 6 matching bases. V lost 2 bases, J lost 4 bases, and 16 bases lay in between. From germline, CDR1 is SGHRS and CDR2 YFSETQ. The CDR3 sequence is 16 residues long. Here the CDR3 reads CASSFEGGPPYNEQFF. In DNA, the CDR3 is TGCGCCAGCAGCTTTGAAGGGGGACCACCTTACAATGAGCAGTTCTTC.